The clone carrying this T cell receptor (beta chain) was seen a single time. The antigen is undetermined. CDR3 size: 15 residues. V lost 0 bases and J lost 2, with 8 bases in between. Germline assignment: CDR1 LNHDA and CDR2 SQIVND (reference sequence). The sample comes from a study of PD-1 blockade in classical Hodgkin lymphoma. Study-level findings and limits: Baseline TCR diversity was reportedly lower in newly diagnosed patients than in healthy donors. It was reported as lower still in relapsed/refractory patients. The repertoire differences lack a defined cause, possibly disease activity or prior therapy. Newly diagnosed patients and complete responders had comparable diversity at baseline.

Profiled with immunoSEQ multiplex PCR; TCRdb holds only in-frame clones, not every one. Of 45,000 to 55,000 clones in the sample, around four fifths were seen once. Time point denoted: cycle 4 day 1 (C4D1), after six to seven weeks of nivolumab. Each patient relapsed following autologous stem cell transplantation, and prior brentuximab vedotin exposure differed. Progressive disease, partial response or complete response was each patient's best response. The receptor was derived from a human donor with classical Hodgkin lymphoma. This chain joins TRBV19 and TRBJ2-1; D not certain. This material consisted of peripheral blood mononuclear cells (PBMCs), taken before the fourth cycle of nivolumab. For the CDR3, the DNA is TGTGCCAGTAGTATAGACCCCCTTCCCTACAATGAGCAGTTCTTC. Translated: CASSIDPLPYNEQFF.